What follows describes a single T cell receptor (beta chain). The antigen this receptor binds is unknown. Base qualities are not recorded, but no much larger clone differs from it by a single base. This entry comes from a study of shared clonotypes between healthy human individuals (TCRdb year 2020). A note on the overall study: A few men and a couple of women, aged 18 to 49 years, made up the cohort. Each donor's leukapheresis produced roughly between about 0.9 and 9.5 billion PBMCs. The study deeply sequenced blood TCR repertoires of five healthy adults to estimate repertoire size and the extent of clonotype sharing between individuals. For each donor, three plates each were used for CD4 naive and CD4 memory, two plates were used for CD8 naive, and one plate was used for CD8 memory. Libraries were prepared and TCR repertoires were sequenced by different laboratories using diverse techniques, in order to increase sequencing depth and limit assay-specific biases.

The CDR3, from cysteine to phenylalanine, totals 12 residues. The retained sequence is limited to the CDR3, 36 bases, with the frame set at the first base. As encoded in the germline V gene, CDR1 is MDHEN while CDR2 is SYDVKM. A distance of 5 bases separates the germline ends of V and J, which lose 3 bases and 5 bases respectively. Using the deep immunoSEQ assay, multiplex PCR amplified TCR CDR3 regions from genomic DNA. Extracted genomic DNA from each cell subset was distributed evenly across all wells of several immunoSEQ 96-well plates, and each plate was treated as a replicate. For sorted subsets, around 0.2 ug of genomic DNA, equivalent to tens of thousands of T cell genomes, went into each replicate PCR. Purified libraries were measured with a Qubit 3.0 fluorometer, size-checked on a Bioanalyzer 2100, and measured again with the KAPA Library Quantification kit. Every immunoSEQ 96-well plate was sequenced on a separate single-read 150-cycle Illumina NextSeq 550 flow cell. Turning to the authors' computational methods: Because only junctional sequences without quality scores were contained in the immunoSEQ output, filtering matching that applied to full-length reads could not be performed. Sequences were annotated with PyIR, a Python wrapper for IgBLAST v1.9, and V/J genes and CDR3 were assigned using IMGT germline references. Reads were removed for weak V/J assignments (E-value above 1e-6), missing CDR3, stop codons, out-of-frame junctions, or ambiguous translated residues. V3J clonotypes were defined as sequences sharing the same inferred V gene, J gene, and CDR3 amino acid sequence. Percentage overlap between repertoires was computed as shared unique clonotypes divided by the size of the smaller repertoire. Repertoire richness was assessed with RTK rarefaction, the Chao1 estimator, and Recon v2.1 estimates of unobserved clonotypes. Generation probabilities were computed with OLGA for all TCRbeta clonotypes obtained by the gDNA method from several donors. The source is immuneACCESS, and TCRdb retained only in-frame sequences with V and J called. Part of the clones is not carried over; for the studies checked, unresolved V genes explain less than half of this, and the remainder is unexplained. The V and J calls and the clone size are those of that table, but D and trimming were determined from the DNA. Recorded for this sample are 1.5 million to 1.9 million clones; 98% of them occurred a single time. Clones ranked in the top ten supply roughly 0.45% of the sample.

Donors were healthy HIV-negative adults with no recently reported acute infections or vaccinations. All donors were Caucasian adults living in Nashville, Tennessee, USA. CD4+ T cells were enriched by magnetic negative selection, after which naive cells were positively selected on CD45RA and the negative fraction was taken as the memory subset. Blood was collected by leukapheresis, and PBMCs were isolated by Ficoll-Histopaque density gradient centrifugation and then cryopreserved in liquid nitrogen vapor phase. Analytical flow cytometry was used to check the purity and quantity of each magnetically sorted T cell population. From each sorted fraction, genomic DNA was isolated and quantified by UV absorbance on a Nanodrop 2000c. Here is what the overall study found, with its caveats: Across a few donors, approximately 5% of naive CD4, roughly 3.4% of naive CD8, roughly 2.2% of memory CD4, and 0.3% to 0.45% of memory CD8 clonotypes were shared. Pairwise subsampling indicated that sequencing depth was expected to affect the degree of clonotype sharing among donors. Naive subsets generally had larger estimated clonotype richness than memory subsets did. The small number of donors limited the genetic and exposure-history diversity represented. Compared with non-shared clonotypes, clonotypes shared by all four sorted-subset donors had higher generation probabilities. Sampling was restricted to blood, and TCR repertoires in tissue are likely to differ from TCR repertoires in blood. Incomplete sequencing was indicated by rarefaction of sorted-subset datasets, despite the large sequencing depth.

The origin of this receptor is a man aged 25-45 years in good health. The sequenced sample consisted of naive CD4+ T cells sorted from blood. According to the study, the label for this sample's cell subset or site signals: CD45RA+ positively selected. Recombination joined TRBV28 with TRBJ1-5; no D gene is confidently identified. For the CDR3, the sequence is CASSLYYQPQHF. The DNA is TGTGCCAGCAGTTTGTACTATCAGCCCCAGCATTTT.